This TCR beta chain was sequenced in a study of neurological immune-mediated disorders (dated by TCRdb to the late 2010s). Study-wide context: Of the roughly 35 multiple sclerosis patients, roughly 30 had relapsing-remitting MS and 3 had secondary progressive MS. The cohort was made up of approximately 71 subjects, consisting of around 14 HAM/TSP patients, some 34 multiple sclerosis patients and about 20 healthy controls. The roughly 110 TCR-beta libraries included longitudinal samples, technical triplicates and paired sorted CD4+ and CD8+ T-cell subsets alongside PBMC samples. The study compared peripheral blood TCR-beta repertoires of HTLV-I-associated myelopathy (HAM/TSP) patients, multiple sclerosis patients and healthy controls using UMI-based sequencing.

The study at large found these results: No identical CDR3 amino acid sequences were found to be shared among expanded clones across subjects, suggesting that TCR-beta repertoires were private in all groups. Phylogenetic analysis grouped repertoires from 18 of 34 MS patients into a cluster of related CDR3 sequences, suggesting a possible repertoire-level signature. The MS cluster was not associated with any clinical or MRI features, and the authors stated that larger cohorts are needed. TCR clonal expansion was highest in HAM/TSP patients and lowest in MS patients, with MS patients falling below even healthy controls.

For sorted-subset TCR libraries, over 900,000 sorted CD4+ or CD8+ T cells were used. Multiple sclerosis patients were enrolled in a US clinical protocol evaluating disease progression by magnetic resonance imaging. PBMCs were separated from peripheral blood using Ficoll-Hypaque density gradient centrifugation and then cryopreserved in liquid nitrogen. The study also sequenced paired sorted CD4+ and CD8+ subsets from healthy controls, HAM/TSP patients and MS patients. This clonotype was recorded many times. What antigen it recognizes has not been identified. No much larger clonotype is one base removed from it; base qualities were not supplied. Trimming costs V 5 bases and J 1 base, and their ends lie 20 bases apart. The CDR3 numbers 17 residues from cysteine through phenylalanine. The sequence is cut down to CDR3 DNA, 51 bases in frame from base 1. CDR1 and CDR2, per the germline V gene (reference sequence), are SEHNR and FQNEAQ.

cDNA was synthesized by template-switch 5'RACE using a primer carrying a 10-nucleotide random unique molecular identifier by which each TCR transcript was tagged. Every sequencing run yielded over 160 million TCR-beta sequences covering 15-18 subjects. Total RNA was extracted with the RNeasy kit. The KAPA Real-time Library Amplification kit was used to amplify TCR-beta VDJ regions with primers for the TCR constant region and the 5'RACE anchor. A first PCR added sample indexes and Illumina adaptors, after which a second PCR increased the library yield. The roughly 650 bp TCR product was size-selected on a 2% E-gel SizeSelection system after Ampure bead purification. Before pooling, libraries had their quality checked on a Bioanalyzer, their concentration measured with Qubit, and their quantity determined with the Kapa Library Quantification kit. An Illumina HiSeq 2500 was used to sequence the libraries paired-end at 2 x 150 bp. To increase sequence diversity, roughly 23-30% phiX was spiked into each library pool. The original pipeline was this. Quality-filtered reads were processed with the UMI-based MiGEC pipeline, which removed over 75% of raw TCR sequences during error correction. VDJ genes were aligned to IMGT germline references, and each clonotype was defined by a unique CDR3 amino acid sequence together with V-J genes. Clonal expansion, Shannon diversity and CDR3 relatedness were evaluated with VDJtools (CalcPairwiseDistances, ClusterSamples), while phylogenetic trees were built in CLCbio workbench. Using coefficient-of-variation modelling across technical triplicates, the study counted a clone as expanded if it had at least 8 unique UMIs. Through fastp at Q25 and MiXCR, TCRdb rebuilt clones from the public reads, retaining in-frame beta chains. Each record represents a unique CDR3 protein, reported with the most common genes and DNA among its rows. These V and J calls are TCRdb output, not the study's own analysis. This sample holds approximately 50,000 distinct CDR3 sequences; over 4.5% were observed only once. The ten largest clones add up to 1.1% to 1.5% of the sample.

This TCR derives from a woman between 18 and 30 years old with multiple sclerosis. The sequenced material came from CD4+ T cells from blood. Rearrangement joined TRBV7-9 to TRBJ1-1; TRBD1 might be the D gene, on 5 matching bases. The CDR3 region: CASSSGLLPRANTEAFF. The base sequence is TGTGCCAGCAGCAGTGGACTTCTCCCCAGGGCGAACACTGAAGCTTTCTTT.